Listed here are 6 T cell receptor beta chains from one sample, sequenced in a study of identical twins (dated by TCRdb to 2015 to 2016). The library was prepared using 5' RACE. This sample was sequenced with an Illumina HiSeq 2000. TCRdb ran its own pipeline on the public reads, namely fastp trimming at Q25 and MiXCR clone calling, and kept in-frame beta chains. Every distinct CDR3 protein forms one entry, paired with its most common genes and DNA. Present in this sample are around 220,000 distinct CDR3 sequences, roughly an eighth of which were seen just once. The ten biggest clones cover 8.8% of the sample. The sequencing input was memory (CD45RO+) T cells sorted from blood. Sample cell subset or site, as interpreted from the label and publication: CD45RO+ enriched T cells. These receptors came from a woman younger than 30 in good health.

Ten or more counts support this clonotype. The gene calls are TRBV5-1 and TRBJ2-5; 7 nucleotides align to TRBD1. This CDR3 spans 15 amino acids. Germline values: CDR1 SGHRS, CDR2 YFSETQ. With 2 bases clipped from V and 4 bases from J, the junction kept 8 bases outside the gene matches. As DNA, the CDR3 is TGCGCCAGCAGCTTTTTAGGACAGGTCGCAGAGACCCAGTACTTC. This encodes CASSFLGQVAETQYF.

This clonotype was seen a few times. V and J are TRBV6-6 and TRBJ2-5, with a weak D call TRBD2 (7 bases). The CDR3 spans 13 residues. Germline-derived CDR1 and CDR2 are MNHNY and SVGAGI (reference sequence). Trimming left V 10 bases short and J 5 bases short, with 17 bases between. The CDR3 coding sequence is TGTGCCACCCGAAGGGGGGGCGGTGAGACCCAGTACTTC. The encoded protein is CATRRGGGETQYF.

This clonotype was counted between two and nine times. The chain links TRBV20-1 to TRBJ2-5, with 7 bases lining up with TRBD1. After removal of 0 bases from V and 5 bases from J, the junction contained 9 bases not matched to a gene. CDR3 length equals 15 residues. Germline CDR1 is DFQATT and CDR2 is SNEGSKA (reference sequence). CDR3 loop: CSAREMRGPGETQYF. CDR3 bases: TGCAGTGCTAGAGAAATGAGGGGGCCAGGGGAGACCCAGTACTTC.

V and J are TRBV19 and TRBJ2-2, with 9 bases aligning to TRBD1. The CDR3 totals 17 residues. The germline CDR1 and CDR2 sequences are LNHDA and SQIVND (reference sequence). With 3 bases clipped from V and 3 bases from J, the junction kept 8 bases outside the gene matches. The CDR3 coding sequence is TGTGCCAGTAGTATTTTCTGGACAGGGGTCCACACCGGGGAGCTGTTTTTT. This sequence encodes CASSIFWTGVHTGELFF.

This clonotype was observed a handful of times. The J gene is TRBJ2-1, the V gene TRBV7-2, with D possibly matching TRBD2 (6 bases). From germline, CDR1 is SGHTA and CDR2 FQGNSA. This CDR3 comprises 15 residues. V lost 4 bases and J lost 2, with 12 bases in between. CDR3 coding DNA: TGTGCCAGCAGCTCCGGGAGTAGGGCCTACAATGAGCAGTTCTTC. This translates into CASSSGSRAYNEQFF. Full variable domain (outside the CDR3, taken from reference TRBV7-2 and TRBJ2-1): GAGVSQSPSNKVTEKGKDVELRCDPISGHTALYWYRQSLGQGLEFLIYFQGNSAPDKSGLPSDRFSAERTGGSVSTLTIQRTQQEDSAVYLCASSSGSRAYNEQFFGPGTRLTVL.

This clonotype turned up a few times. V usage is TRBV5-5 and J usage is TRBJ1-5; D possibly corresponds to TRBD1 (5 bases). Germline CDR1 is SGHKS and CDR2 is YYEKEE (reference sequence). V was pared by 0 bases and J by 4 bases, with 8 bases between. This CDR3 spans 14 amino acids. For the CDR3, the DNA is TGTGCCAGCAGCTTGGCGGGGCGGAATCAGCCCCAGCATTTT. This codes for CASSLAGRNQPQHF.